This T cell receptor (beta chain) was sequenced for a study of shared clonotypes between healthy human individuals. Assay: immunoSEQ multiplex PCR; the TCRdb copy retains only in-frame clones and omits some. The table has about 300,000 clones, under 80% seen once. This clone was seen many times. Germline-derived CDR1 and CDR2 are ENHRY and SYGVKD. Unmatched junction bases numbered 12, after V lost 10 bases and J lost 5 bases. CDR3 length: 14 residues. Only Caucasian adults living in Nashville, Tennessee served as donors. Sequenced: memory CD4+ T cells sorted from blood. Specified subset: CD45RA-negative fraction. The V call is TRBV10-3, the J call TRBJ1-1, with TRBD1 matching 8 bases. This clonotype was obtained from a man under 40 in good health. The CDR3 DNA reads TGTGCCACGCTGGAAACAGGGGGTATAACTGAAGCTTTCTTT. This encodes CATLETGGITEAFF.